The rows below give T cell receptor beta chains drawn from one sample of a study of shared clonotypes between healthy human individuals. Repertoires were generated with immunoSEQ multiplex PCR, while TCRdb's copy carries only in-frame clones and drops some. The sample holds approximately 810,000 clones, around 93% seen once. Specimen: naive CD8+ T cells sorted from blood. These receptors were taken from a young man in good health. Both conserved end residues are part of each CDR3. Only part of the rows carry a size: once, few, many, or a class if the clone is expanded.

v_call: TRBV9; clone_size: -; j_call: TRBJ2-1; cdr3_aa: CASSTGTAGAYNEQFF
v_call: TRBV29-1; clone_size: -; j_call: TRBJ2-7; cdr3_aa: CSAWGQASYEQYF
v_call: TRBV2; clone_size: -; j_call: TRBJ2-7; cdr3_aa: CASKTGGSSSYEQYF
v_call: TRBV27; clone_size: once; j_call: TRBJ2-3; cdr3_aa: CASSFRVSTDTQYF
v_call: TRBV7-9; clone_size: -; j_call: TRBJ1-1; cdr3_aa: CASSKPGDTEAFF
v_call: TRBV4-1; clone_size: -; j_call: TRBJ2-7; cdr3_aa: CASSQGMSGSDEQYF
v_call: TRBV14; clone_size: -; j_call: TRBJ2-7; cdr3_aa: CASSQFISTSGRYEQYF
v_call: TRBV11-2; clone_size: -; j_call: TRBJ2-3; cdr3_aa: CASSLYRDRGTDTQYF
v_call: TRBV7-9; clone_size: -; j_call: TRBJ1-3; cdr3_aa: CASSSGTVSGNTIYF
v_call: TRBV7-8; clone_size: -; j_call: TRBJ2-7; cdr3_aa: CASRPGLAGEYEQYF